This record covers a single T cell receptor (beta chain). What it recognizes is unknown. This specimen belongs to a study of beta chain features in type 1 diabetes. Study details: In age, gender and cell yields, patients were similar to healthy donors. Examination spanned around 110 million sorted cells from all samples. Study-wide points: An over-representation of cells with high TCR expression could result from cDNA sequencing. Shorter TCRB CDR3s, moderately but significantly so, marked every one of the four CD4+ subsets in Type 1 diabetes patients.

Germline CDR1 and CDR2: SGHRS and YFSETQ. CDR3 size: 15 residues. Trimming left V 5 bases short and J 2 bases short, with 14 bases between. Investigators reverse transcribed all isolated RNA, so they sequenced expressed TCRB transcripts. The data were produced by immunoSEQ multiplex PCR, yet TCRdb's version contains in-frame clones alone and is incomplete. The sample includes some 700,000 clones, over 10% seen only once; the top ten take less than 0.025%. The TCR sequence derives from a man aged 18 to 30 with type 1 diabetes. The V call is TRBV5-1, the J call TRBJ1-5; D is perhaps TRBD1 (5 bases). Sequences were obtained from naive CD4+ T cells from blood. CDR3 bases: TGCGCCAGCAGGGAGGGACCGGACGGCAATCAGCCCCAGCATTTT. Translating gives CASREGPDGNQPQHF.